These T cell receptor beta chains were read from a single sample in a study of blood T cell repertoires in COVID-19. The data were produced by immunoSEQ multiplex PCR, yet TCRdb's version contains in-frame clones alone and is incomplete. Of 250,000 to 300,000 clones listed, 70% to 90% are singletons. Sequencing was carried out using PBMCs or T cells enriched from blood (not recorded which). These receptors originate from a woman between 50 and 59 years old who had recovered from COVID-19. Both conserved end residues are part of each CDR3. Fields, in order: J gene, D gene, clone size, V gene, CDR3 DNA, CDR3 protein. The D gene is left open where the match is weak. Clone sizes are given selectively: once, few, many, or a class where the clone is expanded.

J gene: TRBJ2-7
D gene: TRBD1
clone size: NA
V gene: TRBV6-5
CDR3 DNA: TGTGCCAGCAGTTCAGGGGGCGTCGAGCAGTACTTC
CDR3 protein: CASSSGGVEQYF

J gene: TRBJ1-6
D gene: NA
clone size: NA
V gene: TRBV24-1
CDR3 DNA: TGTGCCACCAGTGATTTTGGCAGGGCTAATTCACCCCTCCACTTT
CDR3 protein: CATSDFGRANSPLHF

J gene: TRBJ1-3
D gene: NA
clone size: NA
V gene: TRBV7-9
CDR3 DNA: TGTGCCAGCAGCCGAGTAGGGGGTGGAAACACCATATATTTT
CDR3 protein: CASSRVGGGNTIYF

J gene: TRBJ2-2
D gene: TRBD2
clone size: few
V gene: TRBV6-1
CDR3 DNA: TGTGCCAGCAGTGAAGGACTAGCGGGAGGGCTCAACACCGGGGAGCTGTTTTTT
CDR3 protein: CASSEGLAGGLNTGELFF

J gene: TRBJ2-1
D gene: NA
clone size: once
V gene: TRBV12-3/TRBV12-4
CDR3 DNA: TGTGCCATCCCGGGAGACTCCTACAATGAGCAGTTCTTC
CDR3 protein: CAIPGDSYNEQFF

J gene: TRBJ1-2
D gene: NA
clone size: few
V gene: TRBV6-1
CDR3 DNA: TGTGCCAGCAGTGAAAATTTAGGGAGCGGCTACACCTTC
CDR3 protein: CASSENLGSGYTF

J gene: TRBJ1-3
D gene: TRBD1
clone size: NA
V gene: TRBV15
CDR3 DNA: TGTGCCACCAGCAGCAAAAACCCGACAGGGGAGTTAGCTGGAAACACCATATATTTT
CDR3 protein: CATSSKNPTGELAGNTIYF

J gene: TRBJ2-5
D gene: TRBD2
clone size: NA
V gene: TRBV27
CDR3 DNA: TGTGCCAGCAGTTTATTTGGCGGGAGGATTAAGGAGACCCAGTACTTC
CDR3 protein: CASSLFGGRIKETQYF

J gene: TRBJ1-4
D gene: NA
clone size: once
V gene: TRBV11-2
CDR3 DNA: TGTGCCAGCAGCTTAGCCGGGGGGGATGAAAAACTGTTTTTT
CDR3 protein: CASSLAGGDEKLFF

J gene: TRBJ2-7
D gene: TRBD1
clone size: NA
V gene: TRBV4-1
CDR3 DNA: TGCGCCAGCAGCCAAGGTCTGGACAGGGAGAATTCCGAGCAGTACTTC
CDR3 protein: CASSQGLDRENSEQYF

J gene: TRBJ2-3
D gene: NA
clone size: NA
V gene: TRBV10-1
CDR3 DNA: TGCGCCAGCAGTGAGTCTAGCTCGAATACGCAGTATTTT
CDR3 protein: CASSESSSNTQYF

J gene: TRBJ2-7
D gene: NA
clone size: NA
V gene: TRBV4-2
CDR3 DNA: TGTGCCAGCAGCCAAGATTTCGGTGGGAGTATCTACGAGCAGTACTTC
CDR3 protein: CASSQDFGGSIYEQYF

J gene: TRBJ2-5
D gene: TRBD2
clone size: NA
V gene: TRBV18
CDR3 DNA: TGTGCCAGCTCAATCGCGGGAGACGGAGAGACCCAGTACTTC
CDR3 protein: CASSIAGDGETQYF

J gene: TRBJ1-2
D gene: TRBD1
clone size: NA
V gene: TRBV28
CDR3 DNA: TGTGCCAGCAGTTTAAAGCCACAGGGGACCTATGGCTACACCTTC
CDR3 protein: CASSLKPQGTYGYTF

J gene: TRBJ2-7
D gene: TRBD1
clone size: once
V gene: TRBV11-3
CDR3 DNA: TGTGCCAGCAGCTCCCGGACAGGGGGGGATGCCGAGCAGTACTTC
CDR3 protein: CASSSRTGGDAEQYF

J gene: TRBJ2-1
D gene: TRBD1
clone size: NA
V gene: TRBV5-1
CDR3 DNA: TGCGCCAGCAGCTTAGACAGGGGCGACGATGAGCAGTTCTTC
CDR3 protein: CASSLDRGDDEQFF

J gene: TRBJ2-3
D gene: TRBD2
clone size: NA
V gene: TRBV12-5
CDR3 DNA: TGTGCTAGTGGCGCGGGACTAGCGGGAATGACAGATACGCAGTATTTT
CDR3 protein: CASGAGLAGMTDTQYF

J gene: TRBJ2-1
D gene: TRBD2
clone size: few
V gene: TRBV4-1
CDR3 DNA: TGCGCCAGCAGCCAAGATCCTACTAGCGGGGGAGGGGAGCAGTTCTTC
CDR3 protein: CASSQDPTSGGGEQFF

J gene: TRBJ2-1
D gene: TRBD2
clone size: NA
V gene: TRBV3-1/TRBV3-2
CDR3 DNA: TGTGCCAGCAGCCAAGAGGGAGGGGCCGAGCAGTTCTTC
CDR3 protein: CASSQEGGAEQFF

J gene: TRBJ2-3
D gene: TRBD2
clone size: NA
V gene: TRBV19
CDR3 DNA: TGTGCCAGTAGTGAATCCGGCGGAATGGGCGGGAGGGCCGCGGTGACTAGCACAGATACGCAGTATTTT
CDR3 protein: CASSESGGMGGRAAVTSTDTQYF

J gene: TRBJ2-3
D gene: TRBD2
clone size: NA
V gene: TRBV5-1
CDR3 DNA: TGCGCCAGCAGCAACGGAAGGACTAGCGAAGATACGCAGTATTTT
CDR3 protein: CASSNGRTSEDTQYF

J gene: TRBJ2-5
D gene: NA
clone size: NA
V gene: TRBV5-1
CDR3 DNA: TGCGCCAGCAGCTTGGTTTACGGGAGTTTGGAGACCCAGTACTTC
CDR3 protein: CASSLVYGSLETQYF

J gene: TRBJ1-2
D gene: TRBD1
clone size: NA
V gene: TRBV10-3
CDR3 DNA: TGTGCCATCAGTGAAAACCCCGGACAGGGTTACGGCTACACCTTC
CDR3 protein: CAISENPGQGYGYTF

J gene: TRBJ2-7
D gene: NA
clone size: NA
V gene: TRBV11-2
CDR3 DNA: TGTGCCAGCAGCTTACAGACTTCCTACGAGCAGTACTTC
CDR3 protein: CASSLQTSYEQYF

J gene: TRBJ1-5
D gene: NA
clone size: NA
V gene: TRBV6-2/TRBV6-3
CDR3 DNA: TGTGCCAGCAGTTACCGCCGGGGTACCCGGAAAGTGCAGCCCCAGCATTTT
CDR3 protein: CASSYRRGTRKVQPQHF

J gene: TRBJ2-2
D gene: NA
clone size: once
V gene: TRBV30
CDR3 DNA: TGTGCCTGGGGTGGGTCCGGGACAAACACCGGGGAGCTGTTTTTT
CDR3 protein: CAWGGSGTNTGELFF

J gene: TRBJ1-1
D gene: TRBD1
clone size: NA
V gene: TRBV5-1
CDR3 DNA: TGCGCCAGCAGACCAGGGGCCGGGACAGTGAACACTGAAGCTTTCTTT
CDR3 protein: CASRPGAGTVNTEAFF

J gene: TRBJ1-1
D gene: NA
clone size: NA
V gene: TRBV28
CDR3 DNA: TGTGCCAGCTATCAGGGTGGGATGAACACTGAAGCTTTCTTT
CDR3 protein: CASYQGGMNTEAFF

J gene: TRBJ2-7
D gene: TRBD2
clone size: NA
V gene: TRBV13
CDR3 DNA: TGTGCCAGCAGCAACGGACTAGCGGGAATCTACGAGCAGTACTTC
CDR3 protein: CASSNGLAGIYEQYF

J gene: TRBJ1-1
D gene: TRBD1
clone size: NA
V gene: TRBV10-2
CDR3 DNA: TGCGCCAGCAGTGATTACAGGGGGCGTACTGAAGCTTTCTTT
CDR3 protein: CASSDYRGRTEAFF

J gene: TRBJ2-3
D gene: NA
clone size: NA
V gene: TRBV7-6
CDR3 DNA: TGTGCCAGCAGCTTAGGTCAGGTTAGCACAGATACGCAGTATTTT
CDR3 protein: CASSLGQVSTDTQYF

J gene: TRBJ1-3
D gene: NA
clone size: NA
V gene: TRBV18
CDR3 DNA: TGTGCCAGCTCACCAGGGGGGATACGAAGCTCTGGAAACACCATATATTTT
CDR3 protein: CASSPGGIRSSGNTIYF

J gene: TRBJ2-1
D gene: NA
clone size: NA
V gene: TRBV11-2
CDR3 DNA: TGTGCCAGCTCCTTCGGGAATGAGCAGTTCTTC
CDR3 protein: CASSFGNEQFF

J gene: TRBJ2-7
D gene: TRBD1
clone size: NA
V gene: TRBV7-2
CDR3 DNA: TGTGCCAGCAGCTTCCCGGGACAGTGGGCCCCGCGTGAGCAGTACTTC
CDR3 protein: CASSFPGQWAPREQYF

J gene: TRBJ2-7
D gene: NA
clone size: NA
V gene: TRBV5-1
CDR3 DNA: TGCGCCAGCGGAGCCGGCCTCTCCTACGAGCAGTACTTC
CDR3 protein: CASGAGLSYEQYF

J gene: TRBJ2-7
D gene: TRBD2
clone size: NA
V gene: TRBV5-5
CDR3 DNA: TGTGCCAGCAGCTTTAGCGGGAGACCCTACGAGCAGTACTTC
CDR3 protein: CASSFSGRPYEQYF

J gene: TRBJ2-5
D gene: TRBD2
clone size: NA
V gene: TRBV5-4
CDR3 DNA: TGTGCCAGCAGCCACGCGGGAGGGCGGGGGGAGACCCAGTACTTC
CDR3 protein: CASSHAGGRGETQYF

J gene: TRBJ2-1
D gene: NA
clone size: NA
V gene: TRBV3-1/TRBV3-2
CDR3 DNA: TGTGCCAGCAGCCAAGAGAGCGGGCCATACAATGAGCAGTTCTTC
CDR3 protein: CASSQESGPYNEQFF

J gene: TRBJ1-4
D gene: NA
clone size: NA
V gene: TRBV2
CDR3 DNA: TGTGCCAGCAGTGCGGTAGGGGCTGCTGGCGAAAAACTGTTTTTT
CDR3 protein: CASSAVGAAGEKLFF

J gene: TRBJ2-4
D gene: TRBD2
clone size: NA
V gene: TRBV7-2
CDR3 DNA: TGTGCCAGCAGCTTAGGAGCGGGGGCGAGAGGAAACATTCAGTACTTC
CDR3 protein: CASSLGAGARGNIQYF

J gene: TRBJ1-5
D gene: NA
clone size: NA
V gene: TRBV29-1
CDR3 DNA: TGCAGCGTTACCAACCCCCCCGACCAGGGGACAATTCAGCCCCAGCATTTT
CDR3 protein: CSVTNPPDQGTIQPQHF